This T cell receptor beta chain was profiled in a study of CD8 T cells in Susac syndrome. Only one count was recorded for this clonotype. Its specificity is not known. CDR3 size: 14 residues. Per germline, CDR1 DFQATT and CDR2 SNEGSKA (reference sequence). V lost 4 bases, J lost 6 bases, and 18 bases lay in between. Study-wide results and limits: The CD4+ T cell repertoires that were profiled in Susac syndrome showed no clonal expansion. The study conceded that relatively few individuals underwent its TCR sequencing and HLA analysis.

RNA amounts of about 0.45 to 1 ug underwent reverse transcription with random hexamers. MiXCR was run by TCRdb on the immunoSEQ multiplex PCR reads, yielding one entry per CDR3 protein. This sample has around 150,000 distinct CDR3 sequences, with almost 96% found just once. Source material: CD4+ T cells from PBMCs. The rearrangement joins TRBV20-1 to TRBJ1-2, with D perhaps matching TRBD1 (6 bases). The receptor was isolated from a human donor with Susac syndrome. CDR3 DNA sequence: TGCAGTGCTACAAAACAGGGTTTTCAAAATGGCTACACCTTC. The encoded protein is CSATKQGFQNGYTF.